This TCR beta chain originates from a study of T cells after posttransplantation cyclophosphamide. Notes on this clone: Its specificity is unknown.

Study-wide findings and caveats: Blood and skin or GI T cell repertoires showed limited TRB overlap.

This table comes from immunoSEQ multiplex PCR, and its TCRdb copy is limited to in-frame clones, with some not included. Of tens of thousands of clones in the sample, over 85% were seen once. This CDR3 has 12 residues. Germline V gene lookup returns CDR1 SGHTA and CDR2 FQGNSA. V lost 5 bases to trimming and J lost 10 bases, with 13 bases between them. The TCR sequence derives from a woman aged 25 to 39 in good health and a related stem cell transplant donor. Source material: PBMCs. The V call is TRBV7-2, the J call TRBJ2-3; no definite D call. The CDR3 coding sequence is TGTGCCAGCAGCCCCCGGATCCTGCCGCAGTATTTT. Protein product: CASSPRILPQYF.